Following are 26 T cell receptor beta chains from one sample sequenced in a study of T cell responses to AZD1222 COVID-19 vaccine (dated by TCRdb to the early 2020s). To prepare the library, the immunoSEQ multiplex PCR assay was applied. The source is immuneACCESS, and TCRdb retained only in-frame sequences with V and J called. Part of the clones is not carried over; for the studies checked, unresolved V genes explain less than half of this, and the remainder is unexplained. Within this sample are about 69,000 clones, with roughly 85% of them counted one time only. The top ten hold 2.5% of the sample. The label giving this sample's time point can be read as: baseline before first vaccination. Sequenced material: peripheral blood, taken on day 0 of AZD1222 vaccination. The receptors were gathered from an adult in good health.

This chain connects TRBV24-1 to TRBJ1-1; tentative D call: TRBD1 (6 bases). The CDR3 runs to 13 residues. CDR1 KGHDR and CDR2 SFDVKD come from the germline V gene. Trimming took 3 bases from V and 5 from J, leaving 9 bases between them. CDR3 sequence reads: CATSDTGKTEAFF. CDR3 nucleotides: TGTGCCACCAGTGATACAGGGAAAACTGAAGCTTTCTTT.

The chain combines TRBV28 with TRBJ2-3, with no clear D. V was clipped by 6 bases and J by 0 bases, with 19 bases between them. Germline V gene lookup returns CDR1 MDHEN and CDR2 SYDVKM. The CDR3 spans 17 residues. DNA for the CDR3: TGTGCCAGCAGAACAGATTTTCCCTTAGAAAGCACAGATACGCAGTATTTT. Residues: CASRTDFPLESTDTQYF.

The gene calls are TRBV2 and TRBJ2-3; 8 bases align to TRBD2. Germline-derived CDR1 and CDR2 are SNHLY and FYNNEI. The CDR3 totals 17 residues. V trimming: 0 bases; J trimming: 1 base; junction bases outside the gene matches: 6. Here the CDR3 reads CASSEAPAGAGTDTQYF. CDR3 sequence (DNA): TGTGCCAGCAGTGAAGCGCCAGCGGGGGCGGGCACAGATACGCAGTATTTT.

The rearrangement uses TRBV21-1 and TRBJ2-2; the DNA was not used to check the table's D call, TRBD1. TRBV21-1 is a pseudogene. The CDR3 length is 17 residues. The CDR3 loop is CASSKVPSGTGEYKLFF. The CDR3 DNA is TGTGCCAGCAGCAAAGTTCCCTCAGGGACAGGGGAGTATAAGCTGTTTTTT.

The chain couples TRBV19 to TRBJ1-4; D might be TRBD1 (5 bases). V was cut by 5 bases and J by 8 bases, with 21 bases left in between. CDR1 and CDR2 from the germline V gene are LNHDA and SQIVND (reference sequence). The length of the CDR3 is 16 residues. The chain's CDR3 is CASSAAGAANGEKLFF. CDR3 DNA: TGTGCCAGTAGTGCGGCTGGGGCCGCAAACGGGGAAAAACTGTTTTTT.

CDR3 coding DNA: TGTGCCAGCAGTGACGGGACAGGGGCTTGGACAGATACGCAGTATTTT. Amino acids: CASSDGTGAWTDTQYF. The chain combines TRBV6-4 with TRBJ2-3; 10 bases agree with TRBD1. CDR1 is MRHNA, CDR2 SNTAGT, per germline. V lost 2 bases to trimming and J lost 3 bases; unmatched junction nucleotides: 5. The CDR3 sequence is 16 residues long.

The genes are TRBV7-9 and TRBJ2-7; no clear D gene. The V gene's germline CDR1 is SEHNR and CDR2 FQNEAQ (reference sequence). The CDR3 is made up of 15 amino acids. Trimming stripped 1 base from V and 1 base from J, with 11 bases between. The CDR3 sequence: CASSLVSQPSYEQYF. CDR3 bases: TGTGCCAGCAGCTTAGTTTCCCAGCCTTCCTACGAGCAGTACTTC.

This rearrangement joins TRBV20-1 to TRBJ1-1; no definite D call. The germline gives CDR1 DFQATT, CDR2 SNEGSKA (reference sequence). The CDR3 totals 11 residues. Between the trimmed V and J ends, which lost 4 bases and 11 bases, there was a span of 14 bases. Here the CDR3 DNA reads TGCAGTGCTACCGGAGCCGAGAGGGCTTTCTTT. Protein: CSATGAERAFF.

The chain has TRBV6-5 and TRBJ1-5; D gene uncertain. Germline assignment: CDR1 MNHEY and CDR2 SVGAGI. Trimming shortened V by 5 bases and J by 6 bases, and 11 bases separated the two germline ends. There are 13 residues in the CDR3. For the CDR3, the DNA is TGTGCCAGCAGTAAGCAGGTCGGTCAGCCCCAGCATTTT. It translates to CASSKQVGQPQHF.

This sequence joins TRBV2 and TRBJ1-5; TRBD1 is a possible D gene (6 bases). The CDR3 covers 14 residues. Trimming left V 6 bases short and J 7 bases short, with 16 bases between. Germline V CDR1 and CDR2: SNHLY, FYNNEI. The chain's CDR3 is CASRIDGGRQPQHF. Written as DNA, the CDR3 is TGTGCCAGCAGGATAGATGGGGGGCGGCAGCCCCAGCATTTT.

This chain uses TRBV10-2 with TRBJ1-5; weak D call: TRBD1 (5 bases). Germline CDR1 and CDR2: WSHSY and SAAADI. The CDR3 runs 15 residues. Between the trimmed V and J ends, which lost 6 bases and 4 bases, there was a span of 16 bases. The chain's CDR3 is CASRPLSRENQPQHF. As DNA, the CDR3 is TGCGCCAGCAGACCGTTGTCCAGGGAAAATCAGCCCCAGCATTTT.

This rearrangement joins TRBV6-5 to TRBJ1-6; weak D call: TRBD1 (5 bases). CDR3 length: 16 amino acids. Deletions cut 0 bases from V and 6 bases from J, with 12 bases between. The germline CDR1 and CDR2 sequences are MNHEY and SVGAGI. The CDR3 loop is CASSYSTSRANSPLHF. CDR3 DNA: TGTGCCAGCAGTTACTCGACGTCCAGGGCTAATTCACCCCTCCACTTT.

This chain links TRBV7-6 with TRBJ2-3; D is unclear. Germline CDR1 reads SGHVS; CDR2 reads FNYEAQ. V was shortened by 7 bases and J by 6 bases, with 20 bases between the two germline ends. The CDR3 runs 15 residues. The CDR3 here is CASTNTGELGDTQYF. The CDR3 DNA reads TGTGCCAGCACCAACACCGGAGAGTTGGGGGATACGCAGTATTTT.

The chain links TRBV9 to TRBJ2-1; D remains ambiguous. With 1 base removed from V and 2 bases from J, the gap between germline ends came to 13 bases. The CDR3 runs to 16 residues. The germline V gene encodes CDR1 SGDLS and CDR2 YYNGEE. CDR3 amino acids: CASSVSGRTAYNEQFF. The CDR3 DNA sequence: TGTGCCAGCAGCGTATCGGGCAGGACCGCCTACAATGAGCAGTTCTTC.

This chain joins TRBV7-9 and TRBJ1-2; D gene unclear. Germline V gene data show CDR1 as SEHNR and CDR2 as FQNEAQ (reference sequence). V was trimmed by 3 bases and J by 8 bases, leaving 13 bases between them. The length of the CDR3 is 13 residues. The CDR3 nucleotides are TGTGCCAGCAGCTTGGAAGTGACCTGGGGCTACACCTTC. This gives the protein CASSLEVTWGYTF.

This sequence joins TRBV7-2 and TRBJ2-1, with D possibly being TRBD2 (5 bases). The CDR3 loop spans 12 amino acids. Germline CDR1 SGHTA, CDR2 FQGNSA. V lost 6 bases and J 15 bases, leaving 18 bases between the germline ends. Here the CDR3 DNA reads TGTGCCAGCAGGCCCCCCGGGGAAGGCTGGTTCTTC. Translated: CASRPPGEGWFF.

CDR3 loop: CASSFATGDYGYTF. For the CDR3, the DNA is TGTGCCAGCAGCTTCGCGACAGGGGACTATGGCTACACCTTC. The rearrangement joins TRBV7-9 to TRBJ1-2, with 8 bases fitting TRBD1. The V and J ends lost 3 bases and 3 bases, in that order; junction bases with no gene match: 3. The CDR3 totals 14 residues. CDR1 and CDR2 from the germline V gene are SEHNR and FQNEAQ (reference sequence).

This rearrangement joins TRBV10-3 to TRBJ2-7, with unresolved D. The CDR3 covers 15 residues. The germline gives CDR1 ENHRY, CDR2 SYGVKD. The V end was cut by 2 bases, the J end by 3 bases, with 14 bases between. The CDR3, as DNA: TGTGCCATCAGTGAGGGAATAGTGAGCAGCTACGAGCAGTACTTC. It yields the protein CAISEGIVSSYEQYF.

The CDR3 here is CASSRQGADKAYTF. The CDR3 DNA reads as TGTGCCAGCAGCCGGCAGGGGGCAGATAAGGCCTACACCTTC. The chain carries TRBV4-2 and TRBJ1-2; 8 nucleotides match TRBD1. The J segment lost 10 bases and the V segment lost 4 bases, leaving 11 bases of the junction unmatched. Germline CDR1 reads LGHNA; CDR2 reads YNFKEQ. The CDR3 is 14 residues long.

This rearrangement joins TRBV2 to TRBJ2-1, with D possibly TRBD2 on 6 matching bases. Per the germline V gene, CDR1 is SNHLY and CDR2 is FYNNEI. This CDR3 comprises 13 residues. The V end was cut by 10 bases, the J end by 10 bases, with 20 bases between. The DNA of the CDR3 is TGTGCCACCCACCTGGGCCCCCGGGGGGAGCAGTTCTTC. Translation: CATHLGPRGEQFF.

The chain recombines TRBV7-2 with TRBJ2-7; 9 bases are shared with TRBD1. V was clipped by 2 bases and J by 2 bases; unmatched bases: 1. Germline V gene data show CDR1 as SGHTA and CDR2 as FQGNSA. This CDR3 has 14 residues. CDR3 DNA sequence: TGTGCCAGCAGCTTATGGGACAGGGCCTACGAGCAGTACTTC. Its protein is CASSLWDRAYEQYF.

The chain has TRBV5-1 and TRBJ2-3; no clear D gene. CDR3 length: 13 residues. V shed 9 bases and J shed 1 base, with 12 bases lying between them. The germline CDR1 and CDR2 sequences are SGHRS and YFSETQ. The CDR3 coding sequence is TGCGCCACCAGGACCACCGGCACAGATACGCAGTATTTT. Translation gives CATRTTGTDTQYF.

The chain joins TRBV28 to TRBJ2-6, with 8 bases matching TRBD1. J gave up 3 bases and V 6 bases, and 4 bases lay outside the gene matches. The CDR3 loop spans 15 amino acids. Germline V lookup: CDR1 MDHEN, CDR2 SYDVKM. The CDR3 spells CASSTTGVGANVLTF. In DNA form, the CDR3 reads TGTGCCAGCAGCACGACAGGGGTTGGGGCCAACGTCCTGACTTTC.

The chain recombines TRBV2 with TRBJ1-2; D is uncertain. CDR1 is SNHLY and CDR2 is FYNNEI in the germline V gene. Deletions cut 0 bases from V and 2 bases from J, with 7 bases between. The CDR3 consists of 14 residues. Here the CDR3 DNA reads TGTGCCAGCAGTGAAGCAGGGCTAAACTATGGCTACACCTTC. Translation: CASSEAGLNYGYTF.

The V and J genes are TRBV25-1 and TRBJ1-2; 10 bases match TRBD1. V lost 4 bases to trimming and J lost 6 bases; unmatched junction nucleotides: 2. CDR3 length equals 13 residues. The V gene's germline CDR1 is MGHDK and CDR2 SYGVNS. DNA for the CDR3: TGTGCCAGCAGTGGACAGGGGGCGCATGGCTACACCTTC. Protein: CASSGQGAHGYTF.

This rearrangement joins TRBV19 to TRBJ1-1; D not certain. V lost 5 bases and J 5 bases, leaving 12 bases between the germline ends. This CDR3 is built from 13 residues. Germline loops: CDR1 LNHDA, CDR2 SQIVND (reference sequence). This CDR3 is CASSVQGDTEAFF. The CDR3 DNA sequence: TGTGCCAGTAGTGTTCAAGGCGATACTGAAGCTTTCTTT.